The source of this T cell receptor (beta chain) is a study of blood T cell repertoires in COVID-19. Study-level information: Specimens from acute and convalescent COVID-19 originated in the United States, Italy and Spain. The analysed material was cDNA or gDNA that came from T cells, B-cell-depleted T cells, or PBMCs.

Authors' methods: Amplification from reference gene primers served as the basis for estimated nucleated cell counts. Assay used: immunoSEQ multiplex PCR; TCRdb lists only in-frame clones, some missing. That table supplies the V and J calls and clone size; D and trimming were determined from the DNA. The sample carries 150,000 to 200,000 clones, about 75% recorded once. Germline V gene sequence: CDR1 ENHRY, CDR2 SYGVKD. The V end was cut by 11 bases, the J end by 5 bases, with 12 bases between. This CDR3 is built from 11 residues. The clonotype originates from a woman aged 70-85 years with acute or convalescent COVID-19. The chain links TRBV10-3 to TRBJ2-5; tentative D call: TRBD2 (5 bases). The sequencing input was peripheral blood. The CDR3 DNA follows: TGTGCCGCTGGCGGCGGGGAGACCCAGTACTTC. This codes for CAAGGGETQYF.